The entry below gives a single T cell receptor (beta chain) sequence along with its context. The data derive from a study of control samples from healthy donors and cancer patients. Assay: immunoSEQ multiplex PCR; the TCRdb copy retains only in-frame clones and omits some. The sample holds hundreds of thousands of clones, 80% to 95% seen once. This TCR was recovered from a man aged 40-49 years with head and neck cancer. The specimen sequenced was PBMCs.

CDR3 amino acids: CASSSGTVGSYEQYF. Here the CDR3 DNA reads TGTGCCAGCAGCTCCGGGACGGTAGGCTCCTACGAGCAGTACTTC. The chain combines TRBV27 with TRBJ2-7; either TRBD1 or TRBD2 may supply D (5 bases each). V lost 6 bases, J lost 0 bases, and 15 bases lay in between. Germline-derived CDR1 and CDR2 are MNHEY and SMNVEV (reference sequence). The CDR3 is 15 amino acids.